This passage covers 14 T cell receptor beta chains from one sample sequenced in a study of T cell repertoires in cytomegalovirus infection. The antigens for these receptors are not known. TCRdb recomputed calls from the reads with MiXCR, one row per CDR3 protein. The repertoire holds about 310,000 distinct CDR3 sequences, with just under 25% as singletons. The input for sequencing was cultured PBMCs, taken from culture after CMV antigen stimulation. The receptors derive from a human donor in good health (CMV status not recorded). Some clones in this sample may be carry-over from other donors' samples.

The chain employs TRBV29-1 and TRBJ2-1; D is unresolved. The germline V and J ends were trimmed by 0 bases and 0 bases, with 6 bases remaining between them. There are 14 residues in the CDR3. Germline-derived CDR1 and CDR2 are SQVTM and ANQGSEA. The CDR3: CSVEDLSSYNEQFF. For the CDR3, the DNA is TGCAGCGTTGAAGATCTCAGCTCCTACAATGAGCAGTTCTTC.

This clonotype was observed a handful of times. The chain combines TRBV25-1 with TRBJ1-6; D gene ambiguous. The germline V gene has CDR1 MGHDK and CDR2 SYGVNS. The CDR3 runs to 14 residues. Trimming shortened V by 3 bases and J by 7 bases, and 10 bases separated the two germline ends. CDR3 region: CASSERTGNSPLHF. CDR3 DNA sequence: TGTGCCAGCAGTGAGAGGACGGGGAATTCACCCCTCCACTTT.

This clonotype was detected ten times or more. CDR3 protein: CASSFRLAGDNEQFF. CDR3 DNA sequence: TGTGCCAGCAGTTTCAGACTAGCGGGTGACAATGAGCAGTTCTTC. The J gene is TRBJ2-1, the V gene TRBV28, with 10 bases fitting TRBD2. The germline CDR1 and CDR2 sequences are MDHEN and SYDVKM. The CDR3 has 15 residues. V lost 3 bases, J lost 5 bases, and 4 bases stayed unmatched.

This clonotype has only a few counts. The chain combines TRBV15 with TRBJ1-5, with D hard to call. The CDR3 loop spans 12 amino acids. V was shortened by 3 bases and J by 3 bases, with 3 bases between the two germline ends. The V gene's germline CDR1 is LNHNV and CDR2 YYDKDF (reference sequence). The CDR3 bases are TGTGCCACCAGCAGTAACAATCAGCCCCAGCATTTT. Protein sequence: CATSSNNQPQHF.

V usage is TRBV3-1 and J usage is TRBJ2-1; weak D call: TRBD2 (6 bases). The CDR3 is made up of 14 amino acids. Germline V gene sequence: CDR1 LGHDT, CDR2 YNNKEL (reference sequence). V was cut by 0 bases and J by 4 bases, with 7 bases left in between. DNA for the CDR3: TGTGCCAGCAGCCAAGAGCGGGAATACAATGAGCAGTTCTTC. The encoded protein is CASSQEREYNEQFF.

In its sample, this clonotype was seen a few times. The genes are TRBV7-8 and TRBJ2-3, with 7 bases identical to TRBD1. With 5 bases clipped from V and 4 bases from J, the junction kept 9 bases outside the gene matches. This CDR3 region has 15 residues. Germline CDR1 and CDR2: SGHVS and FQNEAQ. In DNA form, the CDR3 reads TGTGCCAGCAGCCCAGACAGGGTTCCCCCAGATACGCAGTATTTT. Translated, it gives CASSPDRVPPDTQYF.

This clonotype has only a few counts. V and J are TRBV20-1 and TRBJ2-1; TRBD2 agrees at 7 bases. Trimming removed 0 bases from V and 4 bases from J; junction bases left unmatched: 9. This CDR3 has 16 residues. Looked up from germline, CDR1 is DFQATT and CDR2 is SNEGSKA (reference sequence). The CDR3 region has the DNA TGCAGTGCTAGAGATACTGCGGGAGTAAGGTACAATGAGCAGTTCTTC. As protein: CSARDTAGVRYNEQFF.

Only a few counts were recorded for this clonotype. This chain links TRBV4-1 with TRBJ2-7, with D tentatively TRBD2 (6 bases). The germline V gene has CDR1 MGHRA and CDR2 YSYEKL. The V end was cut by 2 bases, the J end by 7 bases, with 15 bases between. The length of the CDR3 is 14 residues. The CDR3, as DNA: TGCGCCAGCAGCCAATACCGGGGTGCGGGGGAGCAGTACGTC. Protein product: CASSQYRGAGEQYV.

V usage is TRBV19 and J usage is TRBJ1-5, with D unresolved. The CDR3 covers 13 residues. The germline V gene encodes CDR1 LNHDA and CDR2 SQIVND (reference sequence). V dropped 7 bases and J dropped 1 base, with 8 bases sitting between them. The CDR3 is CASIGPSNQPQHF. CDR3 coding DNA: TGTGCCAGTATTGGGCCCAGCAATCAGCCCCAGCATTTT.

CDR3 loop: CASSAGAGGKGNQPQHF. CDR3 nucleotide sequence: TGTGCCAGCAGCGCGGGGGCAGGGGGCAAGGGCAATCAGCCCCAGCATTTT. The rearrangement uses TRBV6-6 and TRBJ1-5; 8 bases map to TRBD1. This CDR3 is built from 17 residues. Germline lookup yields CDR1 MNHNY and CDR2 SVGAGI (reference sequence). V lost 6 bases, J lost 2 bases, and 12 bases stayed unmatched.

As regards this clonotype: The conserved closing phenylalanine or tryptophan is absent in this CDR3, likely reflecting a read error. CDR3 loop: CASSFGQGADTQYS. The CDR3 DNA is TGTGCCAGCAGCTTCGGACAGGGGGCAGATACGCAGTATTCT. V gene TRBV7-2 combines with J gene TRBJ2-3, with 10 bases identical to TRBD1. The trim removed 3 bases at V and 4 bases at J, leaving 1 base unmatched. Germline-derived CDR1 and CDR2 are SGHTA and FQGNSA. The CDR3 has 14 amino acids.

The V gene is TRBV6-6, the J gene TRBJ2-1; 9 bases line up with TRBD2. Germline V gene data show CDR1 as MNHNY and CDR2 as SVGAGI (reference sequence). Trimming removed 4 bases from V and 7 bases from J; junction bases left unmatched: 11. The CDR3 sequence is 16 residues long. CDR3 sequence (DNA): TGTGCCAGCAGTTCCGGAACCGGACTAGCGAGGAATGAGCAGTTCTTC. It codes for CASSSGTGLARNEQFF.

This clonotype was counted between two and nine times. The chain recombines TRBV7-9 with TRBJ2-3; tentatively, D is TRBD2 (5 bases). Germline CDR1 is SEHNR and CDR2 is FQNEAQ (reference sequence). CDR3 length: 15 residues. Between the trimmed V and J ends, which lost 4 bases and 2 bases, there was a span of 13 bases. The CDR3 region has the DNA TGTGCCAGCAGCTCCAACCGGGATGACACAGATACGCAGTATTTT. As protein: CASSSNRDDTDTQYF.

This clonotype was found a few times. CDR3 in DNA: TGTGCCAGCAGCTCTCCCCGGCGGACGGACAATGAGCAGTTCTTC. It specifies CASSSPRRTDNEQFF. The chain combines TRBV6-2 or TRBV6-3 with TRBJ2-1; D gene unclear. CDR3 length: 15 amino acids. Per the germline V gene, CDR1 is MNHEY and CDR2 is SVGEGT. V shed 6 bases and J shed 5 bases, with 17 bases lying between them.